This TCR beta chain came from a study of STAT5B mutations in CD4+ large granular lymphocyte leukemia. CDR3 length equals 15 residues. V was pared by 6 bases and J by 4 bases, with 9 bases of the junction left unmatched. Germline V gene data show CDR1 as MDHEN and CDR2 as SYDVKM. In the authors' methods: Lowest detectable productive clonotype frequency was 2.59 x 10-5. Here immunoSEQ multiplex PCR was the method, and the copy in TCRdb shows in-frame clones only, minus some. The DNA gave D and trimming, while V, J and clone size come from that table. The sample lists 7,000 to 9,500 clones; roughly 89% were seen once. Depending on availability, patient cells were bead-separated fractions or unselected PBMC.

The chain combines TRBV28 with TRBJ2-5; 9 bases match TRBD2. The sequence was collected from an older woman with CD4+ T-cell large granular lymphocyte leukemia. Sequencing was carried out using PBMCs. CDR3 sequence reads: CASSAPAGGGETQYF. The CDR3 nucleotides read TGTGCCAGCAGCGCCCCAGCGGGGGGCGGAGAGACCCAGTACTTC.